This TCR beta chain appears in the sequencing data of a study of Graves' ophthalmopathy and Graves' hyperthyroidism. Study summary: Hyperthyroidism qualified as stable when ophthalmopathy did not develop within 18 months of follow-up.

Hyperthyroidism cases were recent diagnoses of under 2 months' duration in people aged 18 to 65. Each diagnosis was determined on the basis of clinical symptoms, serum thyroxine, TRAb, thyroid ultrasound and orbital computed tomography. TCR beta CDR3 regions were amplified from RNA transcripts. RT-PCR with HTBI primers came first, then second-round multiplex PCR. TCRdb recomputed calls from the multiplex PCR reads with MiXCR, one row per CDR3 protein. The data hold around 590,000 distinct CDR3 sequences, with roughly 40% observed a single time. Whole-study results and caveats: From stable hyperthyroidism, ophthalmopathy was separated by a 13-signature model with about 88% sensitivity and roughly 81% specificity.

The CDR3 runs 16 residues. J was trimmed by 1 base and V by 5 bases; bases with no gene match: 5. Germline CDR1 is DFQATT and CDR2 is SNEGSKA (reference sequence). About this clonotype: No antigen is known for it.

The specimen sequenced was peripheral blood or thyroid tissue (not recorded which). The chain joins TRBV20-1 to TRBJ2-3; 14 nucleotides match TRBD2. This TCR was recovered from an adult man with Graves' hyperthyroidism. CDR3 DNA sequence: TGCAGTGCTGGCGGACTAGCGGGAGGCCGCACAGATACGCAGTATTTT. This sequence encodes CSAGGLAGGRTDTQYF.